This is a list of T cell receptor beta chains from one sample in a study of cytomegalovirus exposure and HLA in healthy donors. Method: immunoSEQ multiplex PCR; TCRdb's copy keeps in-frame clones and lacks some. The sample yields some 150,000 clones, approximately 72% seen once. Sequences were obtained from PBMCs. The receptors were sampled from a human donor in good health. Both conserved end residues are part of each CDR3. D genes are given only for firm matches. Some rows have no size entry. The others give once, few or many, or a class for an expanded clone.

size | J | D | V | CDR3 | DNA
- | TRBJ2-7 | TRBD1 | TRBV4-1 | CASSQTGESYEQYF | TGCGCCAGCAGCCAAACAGGGGAGTCCTACGAGCAGTACTTC
- | TRBJ1-2 | TRBD1 | TRBV7-2 | CASSLGRGYGYTF | TGTGCCAGCAGCCTTGGCAGGGGGTATGGCTACACCTTC
- | TRBJ2-7 | TRBD2 | TRBV6-1 | CASSDGTTSYEQYF | TGTGCCAGCAGTGATGGGACTACCTCCTACGAGCAGTACTTC
once | TRBJ2-7 | - | TRBV27 | CASRTTEKPYEQYF | TGTGCCAGCAGAACGACAGAAAAGCCCTACGAGCAGTACTTC
- | TRBJ1-2 | - | TRBV7-2 | CASSPGNNYGYTF | TGTGCCAGCAGCCCGGGGAATAACTATGGCTACACCTTC
- | TRBJ1-2 | - | TRBV30 | CAYGGGSNGYTF | TGTGCCTATGGGGGGGGCTCGAATGGCTACACCTTC
- | TRBJ2-7 | TRBD1 | TRBV20-1 | CSAQGGWEQYF | TGCAGTGCTCAAGGGGGCTGGGAGCAGTACTTC
few | TRBJ1-1 | - | TRBV9 | CASSVVPGNTEAFF | TGTGCCAGCAGCGTAGTTCCAGGGAACACTGAAGCTTTCTTT
- | TRBJ2-3 | - | TRBV6-1 | CASSEAPEQLSTDTQYF | TGTGCCAGCAGTGAAGCGCCGGAGCAGCTAAGCACAGATACGCAGTATTTT
- | TRBJ2-7 | TRBD2 | TRBV5-6 | CASSQISGGTYEQYF | TGTGCCAGCAGCCAAATTAGCGGGGGGACCTACGAGCAGTACTTC
few | TRBJ2-2 | TRBD2 | TRBV2 | CASRTPIAGGLQAGELFF | TGTGCCAGCAGGACACCTATAGCGGGGGGTTTACAGGCCGGGGAGCTGTTTTTT
- | TRBJ1-2 | - | TRBV5-1 | CASSLGVRVGYGYTF | TGCGCCAGCAGCTTGGGGGTTCGGGTCGGCTATGGCTACACCTTC
few | TRBJ2-7 | - | TRBV7-8 | CSKQKAAYEQYF | TGTTCCAAGCAGAAGGCGGCATACGAGCAGTACTTC
- | TRBJ1-1 | TRBD1 | TRBV6-5 | CASGQVEAFF | TGTGCCAGCGGACAGGTTGAAGCTTTCTTT
- | TRBJ1-5 | - | TRBV9 | CASSVRNRANQPQHF | TGTGCCAGCAGCGTAAGGAACAGGGCCAATCAGCCCCAGCATTTT
- | TRBJ1-6 | - | TRBV11-2 | CASSLGQNNSPLHF | TGTGCCAGCAGCTTGGGCCAAAATAATTCACCCCTCCACTTT
- | TRBJ1-1 | TRBD1 | TRBV7-3 | CASSFPGTGGFEAFF | TGTGCCAGCAGCTTCCCCGGGACAGGGGGATTTGAAGCTTTCTTT
- | TRBJ1-1 | - | TRBV7-9 | CASSSGGEYSFEAFF | TGTGCCAGCAGCTCGGGGGGGGAGTACTCCTTTGAAGCTTTCTTT
few | TRBJ1-5 | - | TRBV5-4 | CASSFEQDQPQHF | TGTGCCAGCAGCTTTGAGCAAGATCAGCCCCAGCATTTT
once | TRBJ2-5 | TRBD2 | TRBV19 | CASSTVAGGETQYF | TGTGCCAGTAGTACCGTAGCGGGGGGGGAGACCCAGTACTTC
- | TRBJ1-2 | - | TRBV4-1 | CASSQDTQNYGYTF | TGCGCCAGCAGCCAAGACACACAGAACTATGGCTACACCTTC
few | TRBJ1-5 | TRBD1 | TRBV27 | CASSIQGINQPQHF | TGTGCCAGCAGTATACAGGGGATCAATCAGCCCCAGCATTTT
- | TRBJ2-7 | TRBD1 | TRBV18 | CASSPQGTASYEQYF | TGTGCCAGCTCACCACAAGGGACAGCCTCCTACGAGCAGTACTTC
- | TRBJ1-1 | TRBD1 | TRBV28 | CASRLQGWDTEAFF | TGTGCCAGCAGATTACAGGGGTGGGACACTGAAGCTTTCTTT
few | TRBJ2-3 | TRBD1 | TRBV7-9 | CASSSRDREATDTQYF | TGTGCCAGCAGCTCCCGGGACAGGGAGGCCACAGATACGCAGTATTTT
- | TRBJ2-3 | TRBD2 | TRBV19 | CASSIPGTSRDTQYF | TGTGCCAGTAGTATCCCCGGGACTAGTCGCGATACGCAGTATTTT
few | TRBJ1-1 | - | TRBV4-3 | CASSPYHDWMMNTEAFF | TGCGCCAGCAGCCCCTACCACGACTGGATGATGAACACTGAAGCTTTCTTT
- | TRBJ1-1 | - | TRBV6-1 | CASSETRLNTEAFF | TGTGCCAGCAGTGAAACTAGGTTGAACACTGAAGCTTTCTTT